These T cell receptor beta chains were read from a single sample in a study of shared clonotypes between healthy human individuals. Clones were read by immunoSEQ multiplex PCR, and TCRdb kept only the in-frame ones, dropping some. The table records about 800,000 clones, approximately 97% of them present only once. Sample: naive CD8+ T cells sorted from blood. Source of these receptors: a man between 25 and 39 years old in good health. CDR3s include the opening cysteine and the closing phenylalanine or tryptophan.

v_gene | CDR3aa
TRBV6-5 | CASSYSGQGSYEQYF
TRBV6-5 | CASSSFRKSDTEAFF
TRBV27 | CASSPGPGQNYEQYF
TRBV4-1 | CASAGSGHNEQYF
TRBV7-9 | CASSSTGTGGAVDGYTF
TRBV5-1 | CASSRDWGTDTQYF
TRBV10-2 | CASSGAGGLGVTQYF
TRBV7-9 | CASSLDGLQETQYF
TRBV27 | CASSLAPTGSIQYF
TRBV7-6 | CASSLGGTGGISEQYF
TRBV2 | CASSDIGLAGYSSDNEQFF
TRBV5-3 | CARRHNSDKESTDTQYF
TRBV29-1 | CSVEGLAGGYNEQFF
TRBV9 | CASSVELSGGSSYNEQFF
TRBV6-6 | CASSATGGRGTEAFF
TRBV2 | CASSRRDTDTQYF
TRBV27 | CASSSQTGWNGYTF
TRBV4-3 | CASSQTGIGYTQYF
TRBV2 | CASSESAARIDTDTQYF
TRBV27 | CASKLLGVTYEQYF